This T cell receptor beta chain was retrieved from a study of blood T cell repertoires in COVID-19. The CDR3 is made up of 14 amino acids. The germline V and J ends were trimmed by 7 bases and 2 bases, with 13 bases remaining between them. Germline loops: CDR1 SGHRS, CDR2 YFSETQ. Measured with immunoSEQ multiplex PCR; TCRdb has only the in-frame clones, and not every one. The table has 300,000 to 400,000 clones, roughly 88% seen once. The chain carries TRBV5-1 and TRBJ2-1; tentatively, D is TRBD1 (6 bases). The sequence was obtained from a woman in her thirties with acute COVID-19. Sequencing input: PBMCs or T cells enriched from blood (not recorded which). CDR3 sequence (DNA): TGCGCCAGCGGAGAACAGGGAACCTACAATGAGCAGTTCTTC. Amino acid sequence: CASGEQGTYNEQFF.